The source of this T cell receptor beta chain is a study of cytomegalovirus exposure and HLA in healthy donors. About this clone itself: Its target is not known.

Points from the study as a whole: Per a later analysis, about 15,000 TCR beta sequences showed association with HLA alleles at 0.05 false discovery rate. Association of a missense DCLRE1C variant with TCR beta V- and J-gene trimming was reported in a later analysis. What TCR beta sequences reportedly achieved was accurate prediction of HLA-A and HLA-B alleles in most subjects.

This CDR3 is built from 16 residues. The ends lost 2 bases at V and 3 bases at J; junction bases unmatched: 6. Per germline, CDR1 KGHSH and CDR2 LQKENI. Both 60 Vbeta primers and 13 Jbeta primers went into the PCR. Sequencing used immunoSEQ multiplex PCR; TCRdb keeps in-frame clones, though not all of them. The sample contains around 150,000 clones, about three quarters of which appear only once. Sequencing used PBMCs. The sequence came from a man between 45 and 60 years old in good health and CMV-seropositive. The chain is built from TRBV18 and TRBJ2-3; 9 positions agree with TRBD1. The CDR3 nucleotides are TGTGCCAGCTCACCAGAGAATGGACAGGGGACAGATACGCAGTATTTT. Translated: CASSPENGQGTDTQYF. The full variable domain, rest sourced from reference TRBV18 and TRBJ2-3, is NAGVMQNPRHLVRRRGQEARLRCSPMKGHSHVYWYRQLPEEGLKFMVYLQKENIIDESGMPKERFSAEFPKEGPSILRIQQVVRGDSAAYFCASSPENGQGTDTQYFGPGTRLTVL.